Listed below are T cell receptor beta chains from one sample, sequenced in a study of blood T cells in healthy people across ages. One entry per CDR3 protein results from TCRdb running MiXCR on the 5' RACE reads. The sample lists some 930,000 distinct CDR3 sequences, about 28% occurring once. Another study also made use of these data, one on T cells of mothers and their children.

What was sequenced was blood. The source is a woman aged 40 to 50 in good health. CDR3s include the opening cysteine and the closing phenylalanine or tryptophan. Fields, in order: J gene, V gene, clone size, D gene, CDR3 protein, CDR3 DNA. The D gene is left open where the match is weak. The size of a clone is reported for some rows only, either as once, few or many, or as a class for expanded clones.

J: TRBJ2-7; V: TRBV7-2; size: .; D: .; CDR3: CASSPQGAGGPYEQYF; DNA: TGTGCCAGCAGCCCTCAGGGGGCGGGGGGGCCCTACGAGCAGTACTTC
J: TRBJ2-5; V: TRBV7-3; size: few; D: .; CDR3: CASSFGGGVETQYF; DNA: TGTGCCAGCAGCTTTGGCGGGGGCGTGGAGACCCAGTACTTC
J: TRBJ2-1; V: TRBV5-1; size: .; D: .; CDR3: CASSFPNRGEQFF; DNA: TGCGCCAGCAGCTTCCCTAACCGGGGTGAGCAGTTCTTC
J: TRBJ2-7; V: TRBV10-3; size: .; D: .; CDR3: CAISKSKLEQYF; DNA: TGTGCCATCAGTAAGTCGAAGCTCGAGCAGTACTTC
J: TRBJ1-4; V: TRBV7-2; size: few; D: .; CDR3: CASSPPGVATNEKLFF; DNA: TGTGCCAGCAGCCCGCCGGGGGTGGCGACTAATGAAAAACTGTTTTTT
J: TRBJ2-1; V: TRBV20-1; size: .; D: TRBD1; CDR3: CSATGQGRYNEQFF; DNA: TGCAGTGCTACTGGACAGGGCCGCTACAATGAGCAGTTCTTC
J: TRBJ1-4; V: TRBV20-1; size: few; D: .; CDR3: CSARDSWTNEKLFF; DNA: TGCAGTGCTAGAGATTCTTGGACCAATGAAAAACTGTTTTTT
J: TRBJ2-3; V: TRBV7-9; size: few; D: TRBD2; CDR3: CASSPIAGATAQQYF; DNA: TGTGCCAGCAGCCCTATAGCGGGGGCAACGGCTCAGCAGTATTTT
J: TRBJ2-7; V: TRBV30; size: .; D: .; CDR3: CAWREAFGQYF; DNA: TGTGCCTGGAGGGAAGCGTTCGGGCAGTACTTC
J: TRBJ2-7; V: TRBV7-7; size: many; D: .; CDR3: CASSLNQVREQYF; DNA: TGTGCTAGCAGCCTAAATCAAGTCCGGGAGCAGTACTTC
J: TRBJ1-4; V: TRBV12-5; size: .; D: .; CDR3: CARPHRIYLSNEKLFF; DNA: TGTGCTAGACCCCACAGGATTTATCTCTCTAATGAAAAACTGTTTTTT
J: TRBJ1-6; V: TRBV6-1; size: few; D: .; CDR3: CASSEGRGRLHF; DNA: TGTGCCAGCAGTGAAGGCAGGGGCCGCCTCCACTTT
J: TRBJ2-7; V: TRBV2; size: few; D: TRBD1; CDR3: CASTGTGVSGTYEQYF; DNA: TGTGCCAGCACCGGGACAGGGGTTAGCGGAACCTACGAGCAGTACTTC
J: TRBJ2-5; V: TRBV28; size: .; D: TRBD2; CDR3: CASLNGGAETQYF; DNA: TGTGCCAGCTTAAACGGGGGGGCAGAGACCCAGTACTTC
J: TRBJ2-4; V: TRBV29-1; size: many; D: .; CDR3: CSVEVQGSLQYF; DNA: TGCAGCGTTGAAGTTCAGGGGAGTCTTCAGTACTTC
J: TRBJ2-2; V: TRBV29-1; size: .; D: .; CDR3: CSVLGRENTGELFF; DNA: TGCAGCGTTTTGGGCAGGGAAAACACCGGGGAGCTGTTTTTT
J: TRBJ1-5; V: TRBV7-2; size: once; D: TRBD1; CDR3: CASSPGTGENQPQHF; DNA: TGTGCCAGCAGCCCGGGGACAGGGGAGAATCAGCCCCAGCATTTT
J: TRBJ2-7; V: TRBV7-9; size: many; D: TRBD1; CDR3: CASFTSRTGDTYEQYF; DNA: TGTGCCAGTTTTACCTCCCGGACAGGGGACACCTACGAGCAGTACTTC
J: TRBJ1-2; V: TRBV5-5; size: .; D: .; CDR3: CASSLAARDYGYTF; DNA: TGTGCCAGCAGCTTGGCCGCGCGCGACTATGGCTACACCTTC